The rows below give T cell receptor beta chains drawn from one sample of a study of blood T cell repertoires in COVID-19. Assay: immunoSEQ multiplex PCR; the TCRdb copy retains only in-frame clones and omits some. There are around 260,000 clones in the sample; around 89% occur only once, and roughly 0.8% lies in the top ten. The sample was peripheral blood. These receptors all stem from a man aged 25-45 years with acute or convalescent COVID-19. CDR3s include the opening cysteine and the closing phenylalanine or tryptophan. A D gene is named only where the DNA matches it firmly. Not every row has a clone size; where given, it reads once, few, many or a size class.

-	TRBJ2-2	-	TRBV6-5	TGTGCCAGCAGTCCCCTCGGCGGGGCGTCCGGGGAGCTGTTTTTT	CASSPLGGASGELFF
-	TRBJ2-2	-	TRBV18	TGTGCCAGCTCACCAAATGGGGCGGCGAACACCGGGGAGCTGTTTTTT	CASSPNGAANTGELFF
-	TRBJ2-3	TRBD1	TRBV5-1	TGCGCCAGCAGCTTATATCGGGACAGGGGCACAGATACGCAGTATTTT	CASSLYRDRGTDTQYF
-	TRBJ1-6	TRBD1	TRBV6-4	TGTGCCAGCAGTGACCAGGGGGCGAATTCACCCCTCCACTTT	CASSDQGANSPLHF
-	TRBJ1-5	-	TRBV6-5	TGTGCCAGCAGAGCCAGGGGACCCCAGCATTTT	CASRARGPQHF
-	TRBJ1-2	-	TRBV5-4	TGTGCCAGCAGCGCGGAGGGTGGCTACACCTTC	CASSAEGGYTF
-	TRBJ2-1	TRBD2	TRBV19	TGTGCCAGTAGCTTAGCGGGGCGCTCCTACAATGAGCAGTTCTTC	CASSLAGRSYNEQFF
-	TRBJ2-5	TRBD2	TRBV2	TGTGCCAGCAGTCAGCAGGGACTAGGCAAGACCCAGTACTTC	CASSQQGLGKTQYF
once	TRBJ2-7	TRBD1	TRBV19	TGTGCCAGTAGTACGACAGGGCTTACCTACGAGCAGTACTTC	CASSTTGLTYEQYF
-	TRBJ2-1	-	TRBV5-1	TGCGCCAGCAGCTTGTATGGGCCCAGCTCCTACAATGAGCAGTTCTTC	CASSLYGPSSYNEQFF
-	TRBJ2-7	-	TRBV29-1	TGCAGCGTTGAAGGGTCAGGGGTAGGGGGCGAGCAGTACTTC	CSVEGSGVGGEQYF
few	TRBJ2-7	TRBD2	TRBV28	TGTGCCAGCAGGAAGACTAGCGGGAGGGTCTACGAGCAGTACTTC	CASRKTSGRVYEQYF
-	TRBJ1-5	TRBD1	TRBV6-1	TGTGCCAGCAGTGGCGACTATCGACAGGGGTGGATCAATCAGCCCCAGCATTTT	CASSGDYRQGWINQPQHF
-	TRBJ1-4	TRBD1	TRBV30	TGTGCCTGCATCAAGGACAGGAATGAAAAACTGTTTTTT	CACIKDRNEKLFF
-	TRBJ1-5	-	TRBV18	TGTGCCAGCTCACCATCGAGGTGGCAGCCCCAGCATTTT	CASSPSRWQPQHF
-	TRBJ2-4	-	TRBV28	TGTGCCAGCAGTCCTCGACTAGCCAAAAACATTCAGTACTTC	CASSPRLAKNIQYF
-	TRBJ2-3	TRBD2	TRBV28	TGTGCCAGCAGGGGGACTAGCGGAGCAGATACGCAGTATTTT	CASRGTSGADTQYF
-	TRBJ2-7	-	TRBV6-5	TGTGCCAGCAGTTACGCTGAGGCTAGGGAGCAGTACTTC	CASSYAEAREQYF
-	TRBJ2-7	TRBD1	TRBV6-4	TGTGCCAGCAGAGGGGGCCGGTGTTCCTACGAGCAGTACTTC	CASRGGRCSYEQYF
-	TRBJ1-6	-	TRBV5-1	TGCGCCAGCAGCTTGGGCAGCTCCTATAATTCACCCCTCCACTTT	CASSLGSSYNSPLHF
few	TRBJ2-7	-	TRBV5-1	TGCGCCAGCAGCTCCAATACAGGGTACGAGCAGTACTTC	CASSSNTGYEQYF
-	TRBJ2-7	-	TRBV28	TGTGCCAGCAGTTTTCCCCACCACAGGGCTCAGCAGTACTTC	CASSFPHHRAQQYF
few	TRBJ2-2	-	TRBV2	TGTGCCAGCAGTGTGGCAGATTACACCGGGGAGCTGTTTTTT	CASSVADYTGELFF
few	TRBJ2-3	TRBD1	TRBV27	TGTGCCAGCACAGACAGGGTCGGAGATACGCAGTATTTT	CASTDRVGDTQYF
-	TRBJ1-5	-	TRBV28	TGTGCCAGCACCATAGGCGGGGGGAGTTATCAGCCCCAGCATTTT	CASTIGGGSYQPQHF
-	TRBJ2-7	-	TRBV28	TGTGCCAGCAGTTGGCCAGGGACCTACGAGCAGTACTTC	CASSWPGTYEQYF
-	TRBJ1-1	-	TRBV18	TGTGCCAGCGCGTTCCAATCGGGGATCGGCACTGAAGCTTTCTTT	CASAFQSGIGTEAFF
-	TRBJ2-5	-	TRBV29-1	TGCAGCGTTGAACTGGGGGCGCGGGAGACCCAGTACTTC	CSVELGARETQYF
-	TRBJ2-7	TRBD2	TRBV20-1	TGCAGTGCTAGTTCTAGCGGGAGGTCCCATTTCAACGAGCAGTACTTC	CSASSSGRSHFNEQYF
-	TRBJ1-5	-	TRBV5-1	TGCGCCAGCAGCCCGCGGGCAGGAGTTAATCAGCCCCAGCATTTT	CASSPRAGVNQPQHF
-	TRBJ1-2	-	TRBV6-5	TGTGCCAGCAGTTACTCAGAGGGTTATGGCTACACCTTC	CASSYSEGYGYTF
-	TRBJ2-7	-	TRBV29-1	TGCAGCGTAACTAGAGCCTACGAGCAGTACTTC	CSVTRAYEQYF
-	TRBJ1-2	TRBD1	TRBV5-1	TGCGCCAGCAGCTTAGCTCCTGGGACAGCTAACTATGGCTACACCTTC	CASSLAPGTANYGYTF
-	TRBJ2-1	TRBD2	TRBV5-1	TGCGCCAGCAGCTCCAGCGGGAGGGCTCGCAATGAGCAGTTCTTC	CASSSSGRARNEQFF
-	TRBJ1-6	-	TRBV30	TGTGCCTGGAGTTTGACTTATAATTCACCCCTCCACTTT	CAWSLTYNSPLHF
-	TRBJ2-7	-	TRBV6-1	TGTGCCAGCAGTGTTTCCCCGACAGGACTCAGGTACGAGCAGTACTTC	CASSVSPTGLRYEQYF
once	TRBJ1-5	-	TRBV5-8	TGTGCCAGCAGTTACACGAATCAGCCCCAGCATTTT	CASSYTNQPQHF
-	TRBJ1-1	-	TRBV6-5	TGTGCCAGCAGTTACGAACAGGGTGGCACTGAAGCTTTCTTT	CASSYEQGGTEAFF
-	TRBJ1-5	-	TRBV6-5	TGTGCCAGCAGACTCAGAACAGCTCAGCCCCAGCATTTT	CASRLRTAQPQHF
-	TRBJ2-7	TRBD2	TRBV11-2	TGTGCCAGCAGCCGGGCTGGCGGGAGGGCCCTCGGCTCCTACGAGCAGTACTTC	CASSRAGGRALGSYEQYF
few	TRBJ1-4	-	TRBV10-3	TGTGCCATCGCGCAAGCACAGGGAAATGAAAAACTGTTTTTT	CAIAQAQGNEKLFF
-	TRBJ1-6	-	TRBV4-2	TGTGCCAGCAGCCAGGGGGCTACGAATAATTCACCCCTCCACTTT	CASSQGATNNSPLHF
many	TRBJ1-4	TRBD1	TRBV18	TGTGCCAGCTCACCTGGGGGACAGGGGTCCGAAAAACTGTTTTTT	CASSPGGQGSEKLFF
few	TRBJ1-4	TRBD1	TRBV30	TGTGCCTGGACCCCTTTGGGGACAGGGGGACGTCGTGAAAAACTGTTTTTT	CAWTPLGTGGRREKLFF